This passage covers 14 T cell receptor beta chains from one sample sequenced in a study of T cell repertoires in aging, cancer and after chemotherapy. Peripheral blood genomic DNA, not sorted cells or RNA, was the template. Rearranged V-D-J TRB sequences were amplified with a mixed TRB-A/B primer pool. MiXCR was run by TCRdb on the multiplex PCR reads, yielding one entry per CDR3 protein. The sample includes around 10,000 distinct CDR3 sequences, approximately 32% seen only once; the top ten take 19%. Input material: blood. These receptors were taken from a human donor in good health. The donor label of this sample is uncertain.

The sample holds a few counts of this clonotype. This chain links TRBV6-1 with TRBJ1-2; 7 bases map to TRBD1. This CDR3 spans 13 amino acids. With 7 bases clipped from V and 8 bases from J, the junction kept 10 bases outside the gene matches. Germline lookup yields CDR1 MNHNS and CDR2 SASEGT. The CDR3 region is CASNPTGPKGYTF. The CDR3, as DNA: TGTGCCAGCAACCCGACAGGGCCGAAGGGCTACACCTTC.

The chain employs TRBV6-2 or TRBV6-3 and TRBJ1-6; D gene unclear. Trimming pared 6 bases from V and 5 bases from J, leaving 11 bases between. This CDR3 has 14 amino acids. Germline-derived CDR1 and CDR2 are MNHEY and SVGEGT. The CDR3 bases are TGTGCCAGCAGCTCGGTGGGAGATAATTCACCCCTCCACTTT. Translating gives CASSSVGDNSPLHF.

The rearrangement joins TRBV11-1 to TRBJ2-2; perhaps TRBD2 as D (6 bases). V was clipped by 1 base and J by 4 bases, with 10 bases between them. Germline V CDR1 and CDR2: SGHAT, FQDESV (reference sequence). The CDR3 runs 15 residues. The DNA of the CDR3 is TGTGCCAGCAGCTTAGGAGCAGCGGGCACCGGGGAGCTGTTTTTT. Its translation is CASSLGAAGTGELFF. Using reference TRBV11-1 and TRBJ2-2 for the parts outside the CDR3, the full variable domain is EAEVAQSPRYKITEKSQAVAFWCDPISGHATLYWYRQILGQGPELLVQFQDESVVDDSQLPKDRFSAERLKGVDSTLKIQPAELGDSAMYLCASSLGAAGTGELFFGEGSRLTVL.

V usage is TRBV7-6 and J usage is TRBJ1-3, with TRBD1 identical over 7 bases. Germline lookup yields CDR1 SGHVS and CDR2 FNYEAQ. This CDR3 comprises 16 residues. Losses at the gene ends were 5 bases for V and 0 bases for J; bases not matched to a gene: 7. The CDR3 bases are TGTGCCAGCAGCCAGTCCGGGACAGCCTCTGGAAACACCATATATTTT. Translated, it gives CASSQSGTASGNTIYF.

Worth noting for this clonotype: A much larger clone sits a single nucleotide away, making a read error possible. The CDR3 here is CASSTGIGVRETQYF. The CDR3, as DNA: TGTGCCAGCAGCACCGGGATAGGGGTGCGGGAGACCCAGTACTTC. The chain uses TRBV5-4 and TRBJ2-5, with D possibly called TRBD1 or TRBD2 (5 bases each). This CDR3 contains 15 residues. Trimming shortened V by 4 bases and J by 5 bases, and 18 bases separated the two germline ends. Germline values: CDR1 SGHNT, CDR2 YYREEE (reference sequence). Full variable domain (outside the CDR3, taken from reference TRBV5-4 and TRBJ2-5): ETGVTQSPTHLIKTRGQQVTLRCSSQSGHNTVSWYQQALGQGPQFIFQYYREEENGRGNFPPRFSGLQFPNYSSELNVNALELDDSALYLCASSTGIGVRETQYFGPGTRLLVL.

This clonotype was counted only a few times. The chain uses TRBV30 and TRBJ1-2, with D possibly being TRBD1 (5 bases). The CDR3 is 13 residues long. Germline assignment: CDR1 GTSNPN and CDR2 SVGIG (reference sequence). V lost 2 bases, J lost 4 bases, and 11 bases lay in between. CDR3: CAWSPQGLYGYTF. The CDR3 DNA reads TGTGCCTGGAGTCCGCAGGGCCTCTATGGCTACACCTTC.

In its sample, this clonotype is medium-sized. CDR3 protein: CASSSTSGGSTYEQYF. CDR3 in DNA: TGTGCCAGCAGCTCGACTAGCGGGGGGTCTACTTACGAGCAGTACTTC. V is TRBV11-1 and J is TRBJ2-7; 13 bases are shared with TRBD2. The CDR3 runs 16 residues. Germline loops: CDR1 SGHAT, CDR2 FQDESV (reference sequence). Unmatched junction bases numbered 7, after V lost 4 bases and J lost 4 bases. Full variable domain (rest looked up from reference TRBV11-1 and TRBJ2-7): EAEVAQSPRYKITEKSQAVAFWCDPISGHATLYWYRQILGQGPELLVQFQDESVVDDSQLPKDRFSAERLKGVDSTLKIQPAELGDSAMYLCASSSTSGGSTYEQYFGPGTRLTVT.

By proportion, this clonotype is medium-sized. J is TRBJ2-7 and V is TRBV19; 9 nucleotides line up with TRBD1. Trimming cost V 5 bases and J 6 bases; bases outside gene matches: 11. The germline V gene encodes CDR1 LNHDA and CDR2 SQIVND (reference sequence). The CDR3 has 15 residues. CDR3 DNA sequence: TGTGCCAGTAGTCCTCCGGGACAGGGCATAGCCGAGCAGTACTTC. This gives the protein CASSPPGQGIAEQYF.

A few counts support this clonotype. The chain recombines TRBV18 with TRBJ2-6; D unclear. Trimming removed 0 bases at V and 3 bases at J, with 6 bases between. This CDR3 has 15 amino acids. Germline CDR1 KGHSH, CDR2 LQKENI. The CDR3 is CASSPPRNGANVLTF. The CDR3 nucleotides read TGTGCCAGCTCACCACCGCGTAATGGGGCCAACGTCCTGACTTTC.

The chain recombines TRBV5-6 with TRBJ2-1, with 7 positions matching TRBD2. This CDR3 has 17 amino acids. Germline CDR1 and CDR2: SGHDT and YYEEEE. Losses at the gene ends were 4 bases for V and 8 bases for J; bases not matched to a gene: 18. CDR3 nucleotide sequence: TGTGCCAGCAGCCCGACTGGCGGGAGAAACCCTAGGGATGAGCAGTTCTTC. This gives the protein CASSPTGGRNPRDEQFF.

The chain carries TRBV7-2 and TRBJ2-1; the D call may be TRBD1 or TRBD2 (7 bases each). The ends were cut back, 1 base at V and 10 bases at J, with 17 bases in the middle. Germline CDR1 SGHTA, CDR2 FQGNSA. The CDR3 sequence is 15 residues long. CDR3 protein: CASSLVGGGGYEQFF. DNA for the CDR3: TGTGCCAGCAGCTTAGTGGGAGGGGGCGGGTACGAGCAGTTCTTC.

The gene calls are TRBV24-1 and TRBJ1-1; D gene unclear. In germline, CDR1 is KGHDR, CDR2 SFDVKD. The V end was cut by 7 bases, the J end by 1 base, with 9 bases between. The CDR3 has 13 residues. The CDR3 loop reads CATRDRWNTEAFF. The CDR3 DNA follows: TGTGCCACCAGGGACCGGTGGAACACTGAAGCTTTCTTT.

The chain couples TRBV27 to TRBJ1-6; 8 positions match TRBD1. The CDR3 spans 16 residues. Unmatched junction bases numbered 8, after V lost 2 bases and J lost 8 bases. Per germline, CDR1 MNHEY and CDR2 SMNVEV (reference sequence). CDR3 nucleotide sequence: TGTGCCAGCAGTTTAAGAGGACAGGGCCGGGATTCACCCCTCCACTTT. Translated, it gives CASSLRGQGRDSPLHF.

Sample share makes this clonotype medium-sized. An end of the junction differs from the germline gene, which may be a read error. This rearrangement joins TRBV6-5 to TRBJ1-5; 9 bases are a match to TRBD1. This CDR3 contains 15 residues. Looked up from germline, CDR1 is MNHEY and CDR2 is SVGAGI. The CDR3 region is CASSRGTGSNPPQHF. CDR3 nucleotides: TGTGCCAGCAGCCGTGGGACAGGGTCAAATCCGCCCCAGCATTTT.